The clone carrying this T cell receptor beta chain was seen repeatedly, ten times or more. What it recognizes is unknown. Naive CD8 T cells were picked out by sorting for CD8+CD4-CCR7+CD45RA+. Bulk TCR libraries used previously described methods and listed TCR primers. MiXCR, applied by TCRdb to the PCR reads, yields one record per CDR3 protein. Here the sample spans around 460,000 distinct CDR3 sequences, roughly a fifth being singletons. These data originate in a study of molecular identifiers for immune sequencing clone quantification. Broader study findings: Clones exceeding 20 RNA copies carried over 97% of effector molecules but under 1% of naive-cell molecules. Spiked Jurkat TCR RNA from one cell was reportedly detectable among approximately 1 million naive cells.

Trimming pared 4 bases from V and 5 bases from J, leaving 8 bases between. The CDR3 sequence is 12 residues long. Germline CDR1 MNHEY, CDR2 SMNVEV (reference sequence). Sequenced: naive CD8+ T cells from blood, with Jurkat cell RNA spiked in. Subset noted: FACS-sorted CD8+CD4-CCR7+CD45RA+ naive T cells. The rearrangement uses TRBV27 and TRBJ1-1; D might be TRBD1 (5 bases). The receptor was derived from a human donor in good health. Some libraries in this study had Jurkat cell RNA spiked in. CDR3: CASSWGGTEAFF. The CDR3 bases are TGTGCCAGCAGTTGGGGGGGTACTGAAGCTTTCTTT.